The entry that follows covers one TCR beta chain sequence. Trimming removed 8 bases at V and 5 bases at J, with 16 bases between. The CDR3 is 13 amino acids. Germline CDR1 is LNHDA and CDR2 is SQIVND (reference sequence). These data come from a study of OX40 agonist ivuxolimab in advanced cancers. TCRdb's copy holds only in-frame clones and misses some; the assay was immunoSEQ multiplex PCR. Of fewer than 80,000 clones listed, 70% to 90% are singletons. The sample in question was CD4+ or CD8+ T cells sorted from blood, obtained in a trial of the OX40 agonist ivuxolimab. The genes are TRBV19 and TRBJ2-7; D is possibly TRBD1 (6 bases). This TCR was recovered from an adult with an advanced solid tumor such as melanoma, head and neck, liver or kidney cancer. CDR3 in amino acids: CASGLGHPNEQYF. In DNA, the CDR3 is TGTGCCAGTGGATTGGGACACCCCAACGAGCAGTACTTC.